One TCR beta chain is described in this entry. V lost 4 bases, J lost 5 bases, and 14 bases lay in between. Germline-derived CDR1 and CDR2 are SGHAT and FQNNGV. This CDR3 comprises 14 residues. Deep was the level used in running the assay. Several immunoSEQ plates held equal portions of the genomic DNA taken from each subset. Profiled with immunoSEQ multiplex PCR; TCRdb holds only in-frame clones, not every one. The data hold approximately 840,000 clones, with about 97% observed a single time. In the naive CD8 group, cells lacked CD45RO and were positively selected for CCR7, so terminally differentiated effector memory CD45RA+ cells were left out. This sample is drawn from a study of shared clonotypes between healthy human individuals.

The origin of this receptor is a man between 25 and 39 years old in good health. This chain connects TRBV11-2 to TRBJ2-5, with D perhaps matching TRBD2 (6 bases). The sequenced sample consisted of naive CD8+ T cells sorted from blood. The CDR3 DNA sequence: TGTGCCAGCAGCTCGACTAGAGGGGAGGAGACCCAGTACTTC. Translating gives CASSSTRGEETQYF.